These T cell receptor beta chains were read from a single sample in a study of blood T cell repertoires in COVID-19. Data came from immunoSEQ multiplex PCR; TCRdb stores just in-frame clones and leaves some out. The sample has roughly 90,000 clones, about 85% seen once; the top ten hold over 10%. Sequencing was done on a sample of peripheral blood. The receptors derive from a human donor in a cohort sampled during active COVID-19. The CDR3 runs from the conserved cysteine through the conserved F or W. Each record gives: D gene, J gene, V gene, CDR3 protein, CDR3 DNA. D genes are given only for firm matches.

NA | TRBJ1-5 | TRBV19 | CASSIEGEGNQPQHF | TGTGCCAGTAGTATAGAGGGGGAGGGCAATCAGCCCCAGCATTTT
TRBD1 | TRBJ1-1 | TRBV14 | CASSYRGTEAFF | TGTGCCAGCAGCTACAGGGGTACTGAAGCTTTCTTT
TRBD1 | TRBJ1-4 | TRBV9 | CASSVDAGTGAEKLFF | TGTGCCAGCAGCGTAGACGCGGGGACAGGGGCTGAAAAACTGTTTTTT
NA | TRBJ2-7 | TRBV12-5 | CASGLGLPPYEQYF | TGTGCTAGTGGTTTGGGACTACCTCCCTACGAGCAGTACTTC
TRBD1 | TRBJ1-2 | TRBV27 | CATSPLTGTEYGYTF | TGTGCCACCTCCCCGTTGACAGGGACTGAATATGGCTACACCTTC
NA | TRBJ2-7 | TRBV3-1/TRBV3-2 | CASSPTSPWGAYEQYF | TGTGCCAGCAGCCCAACCTCCCCCTGGGGAGCCTACGAGCAGTACTTC
TRBD2 | TRBJ2-3 | TRBV20-1 | CSARGVDTQYF | TGCAGTGCCCGGGGGGTGGATACGCAGTATTTT
NA | TRBJ2-7 | TRBV9 | CASSVGAGSYEQYF | TGTGCCAGCAGCGTAGGTGCGGGATCCTACGAGCAGTACTTC
NA | TRBJ2-3 | TRBV18 | CASSDGQGLGADTQYF | TGTGCCAGCTCAGATGGACAAGGGTTGGGCGCAGATACGCAGTATTTT
NA | TRBJ1-2 | TRBV10-3 | CAINVGAGGYTF | TGTGCCATCAATGTTGGGGCGGGGGGCTACACCTTC
TRBD1 | TRBJ2-7 | TRBV7-2 | CASSLLGQNYEQYF | TGTGCCAGCAGCCTCCTGGGACAGAACTACGAGCAGTACTTC